Following are 13 T cell receptor beta chains from one sample sequenced in a study of shared clonotypes between healthy human individuals (dated by TCRdb to between 2020 and 2021). Library preparation employed the immunoSEQ multiplex PCR assay. Held by TCRdb, this immuneACCESS table contains in-frame sequences only and omits some clones. Under half of the omission traces to an unresolved V gene where checked; the cause of the rest is unknown. The sample contains around 700,000 clones, 74% of them found a single time. The ten largest make up 1.5% to 2% of the sample. Sequencing was carried out using memory CD4+ T cells sorted from blood. In the paper's terms, the cell subset or site label means: CD45RA-negative fraction. All receptors derive from a young woman in good health.

The chain is built from TRBV19 and TRBJ2-1; 7 bases match TRBD2. After removal of 6 bases from V and 0 bases from J, the junction contained 11 bases not matched to a gene. The germline CDR1 and CDR2 sequences are LNHDA and SQIVND (reference sequence). The CDR3 totals 17 residues. The chain's CDR3 is CASRDPSRGSSYNEQFF. The DNA for the CDR3 is TGTGCCAGTAGAGACCCCTCGCGGGGGAGCTCCTACAATGAGCAGTTCTTC. The variable domain in full, completed from reference TRBV19 and TRBJ2-1, reads DGGITQSPKYLFRKEGQNVTLSCEQNLNHDAMYWYRQDPGQGLRLIYYSQIVNDFQKGDIAEGYSVSREKKESFPLTVTSAQKNPTAFYLCASRDPSRGSSYNEQFFGPGTRLTVL.

As concerns this clone: A read error may explain this, as a much larger clone is one base away. The gene calls are TRBV7-9 and TRBJ2-2, with unresolved D. CDR1 SEHNR and CDR2 FQNEAQ come from the germline V gene (reference sequence). CDR3 length: 13 amino acids. V lost 3 bases and J 0 bases, leaving 2 bases between the germline ends. The CDR3 region is CASSFANTGELFF. In DNA, the CDR3 is TGTGCCAGCAGCTTTGCGAACACCGGGGAGCTGTTTTTT.

This clone appeared a single time. This chain links TRBV11-1 with TRBJ2-5; tentatively, D is TRBD1 or TRBD2 (7 bases each). Trimming took off 5 bases at V and 4 bases at J, with 11 bases between the two ends. The germline gives CDR1 SGHAT, CDR2 FQDESV (reference sequence). The CDR3 covers 13 residues. This chain's CDR3 is CASSTGEGETQYF. The CDR3 nucleotides read TGTGCCAGCAGCACAGGGGAGGGAGAGACCCAGTACTTC.

About this clone itself: The same CDR3 is also encoded by other DNA sequences in this sample. The chain joins TRBV5-4 to TRBJ2-3, with 7 nucleotides matching TRBD1. The CDR3 is made up of 13 amino acids. The germline V gene has CDR1 SGHNT and CDR2 YYREEE (reference sequence). The ends lost 1 base at V and 4 bases at J; junction bases unmatched: 0. CDR3 loop: CASSLRGPDTQYF. In DNA form, the CDR3 reads TGTGCCAGCAGCTTGAGGGGGCCAGATACGCAGTATTTT.

This rearrangement joins TRBV6-6 to TRBJ2-7; 7 nucleotides align to TRBD1. Germline loops: CDR1 MNHNY, CDR2 SVGAGI (reference sequence). The CDR3 spans 13 residues. J gave up 3 bases and V 10 bases, and 9 bases lay outside the gene matches. The CDR3 DNA follows: TGTGCCACCTCGGGGACAGTGAGCTACGAGCAGTACTTC. Its translation: CATSGTVSYEQYF.

The chain uses TRBV28 and TRBJ2-3; 8 nucleotides match TRBD2. The germline V gene has CDR1 MDHEN and CDR2 SYDVKM. The CDR3 spans 15 residues. Germline trimming cut 4 bases from V and 2 bases from J; bases unmatched to any gene: 5. The CDR3 DNA is TGTGCCAGCAGTTATAGCGGGGACTACACAGATACGCAGTATTTT. It is translated as CASSYSGDYTDTQYF.

The chain joins TRBV4-1 to TRBJ1-5; D is possibly TRBD1 (6 bases). The germline gives CDR1 MGHRA, CDR2 YSYEKL. V was shortened by 2 bases and J by 0 bases, with 11 bases between the two germline ends. CDR3 length: 16 residues. In nucleotides, the CDR3 is TGCGCCAGCAGCCAATTGGACAGAAATAGCAATCAGCCCCAGCATTTT. Its translation: CASSQLDRNSNQPQHF.

The chain couples TRBV5-8 to TRBJ1-5, with a possible D match to TRBD1 (5 bases). The CDR3 runs 16 residues. V was cut by 1 base and J by 2 bases, with 13 bases left in between. Germline V CDR1 and CDR2: SGHTS, YDEGEE. The CDR3 loop reads CASSLSTAGRNQPQHF. Here the CDR3 DNA reads TGTGCCAGCAGCTTGTCTACAGCGGGACGCAATCAGCCCCAGCATTTT. The full variable domain, in which reference TRBV5-8 and TRBJ1-5 provide the parts outside the CDR3, is EAGVTQSPTHLIKTRGQQATLRCSPISGHTSVYWYQQALGLGLQFLLWYDEGEERNRGNFPPRFSGRQFPNYSSELNVNALELEDSALYLCASSLSTAGRNQPQHFGDGTRLSIL.

This clone has just one count. The gene calls are TRBV15 and TRBJ1-2, with D perhaps TRBD1 (5 bases). V shed 0 bases and J shed 2 bases, with 19 bases lying between them. Germline V gene sequence: CDR1 LNHNV, CDR2 YYDKDF (reference sequence). This CDR3 is 18 amino acids long. In DNA, the CDR3 is TGTGCCACCAGCAGAGATCAACCGGGACTCCGAGGGAACTATGGCTACACCTTC. This codes for CATSRDQPGLRGNYGYTF.

The V gene is TRBV28, the J gene TRBJ2-7; 10 bases line up with TRBD1. Germline V gene lookup returns CDR1 MDHEN and CDR2 SYDVKM. The junction had 6 bases not matched to a gene; V was cut back by 8 bases and J by 5 bases. This CDR3 has 13 residues. CDR3 bases: TGTGCCAGCCAGGACAGGGGGGAGGACGAGCAGTACTTC. As protein: CASQDRGEDEQYF.

The table lists this clone with a few counts. V gene TRBV10-2 combines with J gene TRBJ1-5; possible D gene TRBD1, 6 bases. Deletions cut 6 bases from V and 15 bases from J, with 18 bases between. CDR1 WSHSY and CDR2 SAAADI come from the germline V gene. The CDR3 spans 12 residues. The CDR3 region has the DNA TGCGCCAGCAGGATTTCGGGACATCCTCGGCATTTT. Translated: CASRISGHPRHF.

J is TRBJ2-6 and V is TRBV7-3, with no clear D. The CDR3 runs 15 residues. Trimming stripped 1 base from V and 3 bases from J, with 7 bases between. Germline CDR1 is SGHTA and CDR2 is FQGTGA. DNA for the CDR3: TGTGCCAGCAGCTTAAATCGTGTTGGGGCCAACGTCCTGACTTTC. This encodes CASSLNRVGANVLTF.

This clone was observed once. The chain joins TRBV13 to TRBJ2-2, with 10 positions matching TRBD2. Germline CDR1 is PRHDT and CDR2 is FYEKMQ (reference sequence). V shed 5 bases and J 2 bases; nucleotides not matched to a gene: 14. The CDR3 length is 19 residues. This CDR3 reads CASSPDLFSGRKNTGELFF. Here the CDR3 DNA reads TGTGCCAGCAGCCCCGACCTGTTTAGCGGGAGGAAAAACACCGGGGAGCTGTTTTTT.